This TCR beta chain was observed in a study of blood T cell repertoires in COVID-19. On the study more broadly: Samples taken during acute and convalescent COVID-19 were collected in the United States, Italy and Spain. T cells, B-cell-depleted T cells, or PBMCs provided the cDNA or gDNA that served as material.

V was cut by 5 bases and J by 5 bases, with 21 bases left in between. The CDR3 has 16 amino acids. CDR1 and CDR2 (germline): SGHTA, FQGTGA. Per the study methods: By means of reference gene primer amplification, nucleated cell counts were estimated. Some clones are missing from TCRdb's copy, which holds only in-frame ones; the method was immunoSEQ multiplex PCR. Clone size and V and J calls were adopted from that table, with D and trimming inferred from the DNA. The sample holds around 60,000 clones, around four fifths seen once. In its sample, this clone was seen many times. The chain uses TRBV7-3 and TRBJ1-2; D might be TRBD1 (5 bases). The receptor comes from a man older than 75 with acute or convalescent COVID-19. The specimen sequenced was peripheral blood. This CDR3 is CASSTNPGHGCYGYTF. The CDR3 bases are TGTGCCAGCAGCACAAACCCAGGGCATGGGTGTTATGGCTACACCTTC.